These T cell receptor beta chains were read from a single sample in a study of blood T cells in healthy people across ages. TCRdb reanalysed the 5' RACE reads using MiXCR and keeps one entry per CDR3 protein. Here the sample spans about 730,000 distinct CDR3 sequences, 35% to 45% being singletons. The sequenced sample consisted of blood. All receptors derive from a woman in her fifties or sixties in good health. The CDR3 runs from the conserved cysteine through the conserved F or W. The D gene is left open where the match is weak. Size values are once, few and many counts, or a class for expanded clones, and some rows have none.

size	V	J	D	DNA	CDR3
-	TRBV12-3/TRBV12-4	TRBJ2-3	TRBD1	TGTGCCAGCAGCCGTGGACAGGGATTCACAGATGCGCAGTATTTT	CASSRGQGFTDAQYF
-	TRBV7-9	TRBJ2-1	TRBD2	TGTGCCAGCAGCTTAGTAAGCGGGGGGGTCTCTTCGGAGTTCTTC	CASSLVSGGVSSEFF
many	TRBV29-1	TRBJ2-1	TRBD1	TGCAGCGTTGACCAGGGGGCGCGGAATGAGCAGTTCTTC	CSVDQGARNEQFF
few	TRBV6-2/TRBV6-3	TRBJ1-5	-	TGTGCCAGCCGAGAGAGGCCAGTAGGGAGCAATCAGCCCCAGCATTTT	CASRERPVGSNQPQHF
-	TRBV5-1	TRBJ2-3	TRBD2	TGCGCCAGCAGCCAAGGACTAGCGGGGGGGTGCACAGATACGCAGTATTTT	CASSQGLAGGCTDTQYF
many	TRBV4-3	TRBJ2-1	TRBD2	TGCGCCAGCAGCCAAGAAAGTCTAGCGGGAGTCGGATCCTACAATGAGCAGTTCTTC	CASSQESLAGVGSYNEQFF
-	TRBV29-1	TRBJ2-3	-	TGCAGCGTTGTTAGGACCAGCACAGATACGCAGTATTTT	CSVVRTSTDTQYF
few	TRBV28	TRBJ1-2	-	TGTGCCAGCCGGGGGCTCCTTTCTAACTATGGCTACACCTTC	CASRGLLSNYGYTF
-	TRBV7-2	TRBJ1-4	TRBD1	TGTGCCAGCAGCCCCAGACAGGGGGCACAGGAAAAACTGTTTTTT	CASSPRQGAQEKLFF
once	TRBV20-1	TRBJ2-4	-	TGCAGTGCCCCACCCGGGGAACACTTAGCCAAAAACATTCAGTACTTC	CSAPPGEHLAKNIQYF
-	TRBV6-5	TRBJ2-1	TRBD2	TGTGCCAGCAGAAAGTCGGGGGGTGATGAGCAGTTCTTC	CASRKSGGDEQFF
-	TRBV12-3/TRBV12-4	TRBJ1-1	TRBD1	TGTGCCAGCACCCCTAGGACAGGGGGCACTGAAGCTTTCTTT	CASTPRTGGTEAFF
-	TRBV4-3	TRBJ2-6	-	TGCGCCAGCAGCCATAGACAGAGCTCTGGGGCCAACGTCCCGACTTTC	CASSHRQSSGANVPTF
few	TRBV6-1	TRBJ2-6	-	TGTGCCAGCAGCCCCCCCAACTCTGGGGCCAACGTCCTGACTTTC	CASSPPNSGANVLTF
many	TRBV7-2	TRBJ2-7	TRBD2	TGTGCCAGCAGCCCTCGAGGGGTTAGCGGGAACGAGCAGTACTTC	CASSPRGVSGNEQYF
once	TRBV5-1	TRBJ2-3	-	TGCGCCAGCAGTGACAGCAGCACAGATACGCAGTATTTT	CASSDSSTDTQYF
-	TRBV20-1	TRBJ2-7	TRBD1	TGCAGTGCTAGTACAGGGGCTTCCTACGAGCAGTACTTC	CSASTGASYEQYF
-	TRBV25-1	TRBJ2-1	-	TGTGCCAGCAGTGGGGCAGGGGGGCAGAATGAGCAGTTCTTC	CASSGAGGQNEQFF
once	TRBV4-1	TRBJ2-3	-	TGCGCCAGCAGCCAAGACCGGCCTTCAGATACGCAGTATTTT	CASSQDRPSDTQYF
many	TRBV7-9	TRBJ2-5	-	TGTGCCAGCCGGGGCCTTACCGAAGACCAGTACTTC	CASRGLTEDQYF
-	TRBV7-3	TRBJ2-5	-	TGTGCCAGCAGCCTCCATTCTGAGGGGTTTGAAGAGACCCAGTACTTC	CASSLHSEGFEETQYF
-	TRBV6-6	TRBJ2-4	-	TGTGCCAGTGGGGTTGGGGGATCGTCAGCCAAAAACATTCAGTACTTC	CASGVGGSSAKNIQYF
few	TRBV3-1	TRBJ1-5	-	TGTGCCAGCAGCCGCGAGGGAGGCAGGAGTCAGCCCCAGCATTTT	CASSREGGRSQPQHF
many	TRBV12-3/TRBV12-4	TRBJ2-1	-	TGTGCCAGCAGTTTGGGAAAGGGGGGGATCAATGAGCAGTTCTTC	CASSLGKGGINEQFF
-	TRBV10-3	TRBJ2-4	-	TGTGCCATCAGTGGCCCAGATTTTAGCGACAGGAGCTCCTACAAGCAGTACTTC	CAISGPDFSDRSSYKQYF
once	TRBV12-3/TRBV12-4	TRBJ2-3	-	TGTGCCAGCAGTTTAATACAGGGAAGGGCAGATACGCAGTATTTT	CASSLIQGRADTQYF
few	TRBV7-9	TRBJ2-3	TRBD2	TGTGCCAGCAGCCCCTGGCCTAGCGGGGCGGATACGCAGTATTTT	CASSPWPSGADTQYF
many	TRBV29-1	TRBJ1-5	-	TGCAACAAAGGCGGACGGATGATCAATCAGCCCCAGCATTTT	CNKGGRMINQPQHF